This note documents a single T cell receptor beta chain sequence. Profiling relied on immunoSEQ multiplex PCR, and the TCRdb table lists in-frame clones only, not all of them. The data contain roughly 58,000 clones, roughly 80% of them singletons. CDR1 is LGHNA, CDR2 YSLEER, per germline. The CDR3 spans 17 residues. V lost 2 bases to trimming and J lost 2 bases; unmatched junction nucleotides: 6. This specimen comes from a study of radiation and T cells in renal cell carcinoma. Time point of the sample: blood 4 weeks post-SBRT, at nephrectomy. Specified treatment: 15 Gy SBRT to primary tumor, nephrectomy 4 weeks later. Nephrectomy followed 15 Gy stereotactic body radiation by 4 weeks.

The sequences come from blood, collected from a patient whose treatment included radiotherapy and nephrectomy. The V and J genes are TRBV4-3 and TRBJ2-3; 11 nucleotides match TRBD2. The TCR originated in a man in his sixties with renal cell carcinoma. CDR3 sequence (DNA): TGCGCCAGCAGCCAACAACTAGCGGGGGCTCTCACAGATACGCAGTATTTT. It translates to CASSQQLAGALTDTQYF.